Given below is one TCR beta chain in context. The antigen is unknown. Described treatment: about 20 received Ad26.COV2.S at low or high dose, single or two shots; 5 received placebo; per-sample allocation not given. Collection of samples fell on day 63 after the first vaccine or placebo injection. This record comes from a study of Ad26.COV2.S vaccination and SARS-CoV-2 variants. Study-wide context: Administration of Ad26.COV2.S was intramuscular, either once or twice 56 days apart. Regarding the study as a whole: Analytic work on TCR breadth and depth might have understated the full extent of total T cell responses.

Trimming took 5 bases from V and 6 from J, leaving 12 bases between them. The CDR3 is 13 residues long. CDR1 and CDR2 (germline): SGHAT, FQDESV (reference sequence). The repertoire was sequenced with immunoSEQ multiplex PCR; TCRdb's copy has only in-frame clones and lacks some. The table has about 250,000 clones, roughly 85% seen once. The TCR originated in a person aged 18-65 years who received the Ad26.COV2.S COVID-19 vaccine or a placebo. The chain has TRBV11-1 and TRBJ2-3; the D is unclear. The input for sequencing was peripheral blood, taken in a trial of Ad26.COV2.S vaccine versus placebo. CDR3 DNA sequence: TGTGCCAGCAGCCAGGCAATTTCGGATACGCAGTATTTT. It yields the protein CASSQAISDTQYF. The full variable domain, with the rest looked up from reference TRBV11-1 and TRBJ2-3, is EAEVAQSPRYKITEKSQAVAFWCDPISGHATLYWYRQILGQGPELLVQFQDESVVDDSQLPKDRFSAERLKGVDSTLKIQPAELGDSAMYLCASSQAISDTQYFGPGTRLTVL.